The 3 T cell receptor beta chains below were found in one sample sequenced in a study of T cell repertoires in cytomegalovirus infection. TCRdb itself ran the reads through MiXCR, one entry per CDR3 protein. The table has about 460,000 distinct CDR3 sequences, about 11% seen once; the top ten hold about 10%. The sequenced material came from PBMCs. All receptors derive from a human donor in good health (CMV status not recorded). Some clones in this sample may be carry-over from other donors' samples.

V is TRBV6-5 and J is TRBJ1-1, with TRBD1 matching 8 bases. The V gene's germline CDR1 is MNHEY and CDR2 SVGAGI. With V trimmed by 2 bases and J by 6 bases, 5 bases remained unmatched. The CDR3 is 14 amino acids. The CDR3 loop reads CASSYGRGQSEAFF. The CDR3 nucleotides are TGTGCCAGCAGTTACGGCAGGGGGCAGTCTGAAGCTTTCTTT.

This clonotype was detected ten times or more. The V and J genes are TRBV14 and TRBJ2-1; D possibly corresponds to TRBD2 (5 bases). CDR3 length equals 13 residues. Trimming pared 0 bases from V and 9 bases from J, leaving 9 bases between. Germline CDR1 SGHDN, CDR2 FVKESK. CDR3 in amino acids: CASSQERGIEQFF. In nucleotides, the CDR3 is TGTGCCAGCAGCCAAGAGAGAGGGATTGAGCAGTTCTTC.

The sample holds a few counts of this clonotype. The chain joins TRBV20-1 to TRBJ2-5; either TRBD1 or TRBD2 may fit D (5 bases each). Germline V lookup: CDR1 DFQATT, CDR2 SNEGSKA (reference sequence). CDR3 length equals 12 residues. Deletions cut 6 bases from V and 5 bases from J, with 13 bases between. The CDR3 coding sequence is TGCAGTGCAAGTCTGGGGGATGAGACCCAGTACTTC. Amino acid sequence: CSASLGDETQYF.